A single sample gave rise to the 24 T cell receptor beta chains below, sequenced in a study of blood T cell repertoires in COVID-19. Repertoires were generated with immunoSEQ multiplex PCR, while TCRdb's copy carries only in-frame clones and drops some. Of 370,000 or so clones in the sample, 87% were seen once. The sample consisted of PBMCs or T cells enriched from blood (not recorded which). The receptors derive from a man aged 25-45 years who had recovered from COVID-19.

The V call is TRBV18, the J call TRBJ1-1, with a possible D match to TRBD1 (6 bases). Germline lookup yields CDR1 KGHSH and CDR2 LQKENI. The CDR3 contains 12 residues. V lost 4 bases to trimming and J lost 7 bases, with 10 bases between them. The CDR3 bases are TGTGCCAGCTCACGAGGACAGATTGAAGCTTTCTTT. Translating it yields CASSRGQIEAFF.

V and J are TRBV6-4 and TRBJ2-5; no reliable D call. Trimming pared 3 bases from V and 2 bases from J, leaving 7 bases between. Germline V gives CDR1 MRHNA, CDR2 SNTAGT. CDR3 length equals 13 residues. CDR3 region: CASSEQPQETQYF. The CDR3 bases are TGTGCCAGCAGTGAACAGCCTCAAGAGACCCAGTACTTC.

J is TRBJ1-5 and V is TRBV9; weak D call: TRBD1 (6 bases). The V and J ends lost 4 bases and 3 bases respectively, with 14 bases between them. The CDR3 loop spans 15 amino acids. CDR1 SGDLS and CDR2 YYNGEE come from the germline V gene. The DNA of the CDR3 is TGTGCCAGCAGCCCAGGGGACCGACTCAATCAGCCCCAGCATTTT. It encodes CASSPGDRLNQPQHF.

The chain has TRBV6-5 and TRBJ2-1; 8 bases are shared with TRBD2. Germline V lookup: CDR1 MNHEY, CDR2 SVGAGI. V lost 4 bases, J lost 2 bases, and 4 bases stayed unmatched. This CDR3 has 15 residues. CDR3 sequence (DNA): TGTGCCAGCAGTTCCCGGGGGGGCACCTACAATGAGCAGTTCTTC. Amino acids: CASSSRGGTYNEQFF.

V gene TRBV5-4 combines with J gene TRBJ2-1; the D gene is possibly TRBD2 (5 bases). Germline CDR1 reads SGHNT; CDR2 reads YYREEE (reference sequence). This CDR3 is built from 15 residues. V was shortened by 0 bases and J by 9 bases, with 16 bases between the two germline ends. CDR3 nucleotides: TGTGCCAGCAGCTTGGCCAGGACTCCCGGCGGTGAGCAGTTCTTC. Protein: CASSLARTPGGEQFF.

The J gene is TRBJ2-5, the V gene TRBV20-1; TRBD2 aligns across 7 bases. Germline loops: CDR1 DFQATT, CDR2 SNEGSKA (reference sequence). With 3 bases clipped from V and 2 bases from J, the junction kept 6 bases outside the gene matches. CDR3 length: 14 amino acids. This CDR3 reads CSASERGGQETQYF. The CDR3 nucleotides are TGCAGTGCTAGTGAGCGGGGAGGGCAAGAGACCCAGTACTTC.

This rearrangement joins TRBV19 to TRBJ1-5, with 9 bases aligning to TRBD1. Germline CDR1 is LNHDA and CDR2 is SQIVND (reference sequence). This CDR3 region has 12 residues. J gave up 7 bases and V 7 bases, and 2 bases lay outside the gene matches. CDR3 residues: CASTGTGQPQHF. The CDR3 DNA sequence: TGTGCCAGTACCGGGACAGGGCAGCCCCAGCATTTT.

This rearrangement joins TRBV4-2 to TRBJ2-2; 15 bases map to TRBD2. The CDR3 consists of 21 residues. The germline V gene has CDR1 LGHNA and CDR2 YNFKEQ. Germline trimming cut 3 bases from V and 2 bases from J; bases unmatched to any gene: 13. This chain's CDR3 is CASSQLYLGTSGGPNTGELFF. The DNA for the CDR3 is TGTGCCAGCAGCCAGTTATATCTGGGGACTAGCGGGGGGCCTAACACCGGGGAGCTGTTTTTT.

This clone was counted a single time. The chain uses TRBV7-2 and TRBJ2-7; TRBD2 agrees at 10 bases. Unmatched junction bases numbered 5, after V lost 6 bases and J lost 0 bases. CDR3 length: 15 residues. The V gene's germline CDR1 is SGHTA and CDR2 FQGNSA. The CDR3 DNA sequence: TGTGCCAGCAGTCAGCTAGCGGGGGCCTCCTACGAGCAGTACTTC. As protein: CASSQLAGASYEQYF.

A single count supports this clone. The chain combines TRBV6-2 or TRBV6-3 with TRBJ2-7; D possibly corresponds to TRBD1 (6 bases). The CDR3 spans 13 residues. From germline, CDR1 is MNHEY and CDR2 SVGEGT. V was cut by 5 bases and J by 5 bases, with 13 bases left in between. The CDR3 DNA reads TGTGCCAGCAGTCTACAGGGCAGGGACGAGCAGTACTTC. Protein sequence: CASSLQGRDEQYF.

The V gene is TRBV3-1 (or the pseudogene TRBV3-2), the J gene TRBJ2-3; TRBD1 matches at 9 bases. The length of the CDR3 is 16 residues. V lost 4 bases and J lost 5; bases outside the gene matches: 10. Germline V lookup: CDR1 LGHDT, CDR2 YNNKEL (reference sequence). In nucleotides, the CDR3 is TGTGCCAGCAGCCCTTTCGACAGGGGGGCCGGAGATACGCAGTATTTT. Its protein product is CASSPFDRGAGDTQYF.

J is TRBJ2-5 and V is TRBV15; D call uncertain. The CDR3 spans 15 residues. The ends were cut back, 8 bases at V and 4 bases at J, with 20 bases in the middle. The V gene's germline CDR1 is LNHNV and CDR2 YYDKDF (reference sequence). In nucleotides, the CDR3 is TGTGCCACCCAAACGGAGACTTCAATACCAGAGACCCAGTACTTC. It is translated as CATQTETSIPETQYF.

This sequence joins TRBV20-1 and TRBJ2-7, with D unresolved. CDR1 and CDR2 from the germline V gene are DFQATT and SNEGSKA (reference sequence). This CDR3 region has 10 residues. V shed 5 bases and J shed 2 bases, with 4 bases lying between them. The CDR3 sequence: CSAGPYEQYF. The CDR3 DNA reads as TGCAGTGCTGGCCCCTACGAGCAGTACTTC.

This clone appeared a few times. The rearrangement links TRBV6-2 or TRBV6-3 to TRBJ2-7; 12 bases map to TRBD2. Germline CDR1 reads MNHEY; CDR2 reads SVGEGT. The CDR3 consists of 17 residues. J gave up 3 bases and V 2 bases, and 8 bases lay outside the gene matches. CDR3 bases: TGTGCCAGCAGTTACCCTCGACTAGCGGGGGACCGCTACGAGCAGTACTTC. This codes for CASSYPRLAGDRYEQYF.

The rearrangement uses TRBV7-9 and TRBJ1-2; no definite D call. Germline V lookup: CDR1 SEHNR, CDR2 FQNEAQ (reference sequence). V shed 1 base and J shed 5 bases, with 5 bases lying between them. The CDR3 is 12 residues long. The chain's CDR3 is CASSLVLYGYTF. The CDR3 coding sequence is TGTGCCAGCAGCTTAGTCCTTTATGGCTACACCTTC.

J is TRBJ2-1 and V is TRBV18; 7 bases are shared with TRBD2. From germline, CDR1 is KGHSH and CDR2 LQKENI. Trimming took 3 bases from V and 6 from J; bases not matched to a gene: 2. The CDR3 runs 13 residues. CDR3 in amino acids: CASSPTGGNEQFF. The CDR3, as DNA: TGTGCCAGCTCACCGACGGGGGGCAATGAGCAGTTCTTC.

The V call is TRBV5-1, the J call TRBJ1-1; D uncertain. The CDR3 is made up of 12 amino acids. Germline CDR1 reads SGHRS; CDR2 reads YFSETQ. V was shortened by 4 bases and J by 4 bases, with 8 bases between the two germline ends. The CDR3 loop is CASSGGSTEAFF. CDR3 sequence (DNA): TGCGCCAGCAGCGGAGGGAGCACTGAAGCTTTCTTT.

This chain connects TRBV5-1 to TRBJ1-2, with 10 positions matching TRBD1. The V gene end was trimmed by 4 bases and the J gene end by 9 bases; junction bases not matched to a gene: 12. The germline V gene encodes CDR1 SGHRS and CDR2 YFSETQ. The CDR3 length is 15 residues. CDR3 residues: CASSTGTGEGLSYTF. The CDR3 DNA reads TGCGCCAGCAGCACCGGGACAGGGGAAGGTTTGAGCTACACCTTC.

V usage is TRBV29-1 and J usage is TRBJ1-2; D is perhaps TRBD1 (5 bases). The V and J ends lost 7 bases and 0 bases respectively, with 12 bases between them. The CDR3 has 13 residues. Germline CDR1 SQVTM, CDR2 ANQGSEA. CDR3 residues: CSAVRQPNYGYTF. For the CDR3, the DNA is TGCAGCGCCGTGAGACAGCCTAACTATGGCTACACCTTC.

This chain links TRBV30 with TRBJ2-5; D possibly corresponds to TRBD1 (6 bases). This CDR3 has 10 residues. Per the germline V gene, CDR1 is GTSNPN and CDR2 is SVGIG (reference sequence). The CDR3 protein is CAVGGETQYF. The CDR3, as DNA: TGTGCGGTAGGGGGAGAGACCCAGTACTTC. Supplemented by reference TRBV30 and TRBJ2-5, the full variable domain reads SQTIHQWPATLVQPVGSPLSLECTVEGTSNPNLYWYRQAAGRGLQLLFYSVGIGQISSEVPQNLSASRPQDRQFILSSKKLLLSDSGFYLCAVGGETQYFGPGTRLLVL.

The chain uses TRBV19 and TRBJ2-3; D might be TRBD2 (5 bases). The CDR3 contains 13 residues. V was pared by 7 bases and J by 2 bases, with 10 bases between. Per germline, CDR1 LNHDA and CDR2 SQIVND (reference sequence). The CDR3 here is CASKRGDTDTQYF. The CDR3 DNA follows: TGTGCCAGTAAACGGGGTGACACAGATACGCAGTATTTT.

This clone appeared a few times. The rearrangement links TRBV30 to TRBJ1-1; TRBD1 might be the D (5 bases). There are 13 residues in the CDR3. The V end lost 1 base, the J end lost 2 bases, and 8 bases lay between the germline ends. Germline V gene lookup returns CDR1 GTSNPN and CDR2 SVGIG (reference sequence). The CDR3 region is CAWSGTTNTEAFF. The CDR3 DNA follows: TGTGCCTGGAGTGGGACAACCAACACTGAAGCTTTCTTT.

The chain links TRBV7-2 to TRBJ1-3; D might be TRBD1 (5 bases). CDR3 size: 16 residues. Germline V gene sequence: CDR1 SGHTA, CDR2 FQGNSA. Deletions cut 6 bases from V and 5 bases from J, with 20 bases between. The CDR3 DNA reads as TGTGCCAGCAGTGCTGACAGAATCTCTTCTCGAAACACCATATATTTT. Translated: CASSADRISSRNTIYF.

The CDR3 loop reads CASSYSKWAAGYTF. The CDR3 DNA follows: TGTGCCAGCAGTTACTCGAAGTGGGCTGCTGGCTACACCTTC. The V call is TRBV6-5, the J call TRBJ1-2; D remains ambiguous. V was trimmed by 0 bases and J by 7 bases, leaving 12 bases between them. This CDR3 region has 14 residues. Germline V gene data show CDR1 as MNHEY and CDR2 as SVGAGI.